This is a list of T cell receptor beta chains from one sample in a study of OX40 agonist ivuxolimab in advanced cancers. This table comes from immunoSEQ multiplex PCR, and its TCRdb copy is limited to in-frame clones, with some not included. The sample comprises some 17,000 clones, over 75% of which are singletons, and around 25% rests with the top ten. The material sequenced was CD4+ or CD8+ T cells sorted from blood, taken in a trial of the OX40 agonist ivuxolimab. The receptors were sampled from an adult with an advanced solid tumor such as melanoma, head and neck, liver or kidney cancer. CDR3s include the opening cysteine and the closing phenylalanine or tryptophan. The D gene is left open where the match is weak. Only part of the rows carry a size: once, few, many, or a class if the clone is expanded.

v_call	cdr3_length	j_call	d_call	clone_size	cdr3_nt	cdr3_aa
TRBV19	13	TRBJ1-1	-	-	TGTGCCAGTAGTATAGCCGGGACACCTGAAGCTTTCTTT	CASSIAGTPEAFF
TRBV5-4	14	TRBJ1-2	TRBD1	-	TGTGCCAGCAGCCCGCCAGGACAGGGCTATGGCTACACCTTC	CASSPPGQGYGYTF
TRBV11-2	14	TRBJ2-7	-	-	TGTGCCAGCAGCTCGCTCCGGACGGGCTACGAGCAGTACTTC	CASSSLRTGYEQYF
TRBV2	13	TRBJ2-7	-	-	TGTGCCAGCAGGGACAGTAGCTCCTACGAGCAGTACTTC	CASRDSSSYEQYF
TRBV11-3	14	TRBJ2-5	-	-	TGTGCCAGCAGCGCGTACGGGGGGCGGGAGACCCAGTACTTC	CASSAYGGRETQYF
TRBV4-1	16	TRBJ1-2	-	few	TGCGCCAGCAGCCAAGATGGGGCCCGGGAGAGTTATGGCTACACCTTC	CASSQDGARESYGYTF
TRBV6-5	15	TRBJ1-5	TRBD1	-	TGTGCCAGCAGTACGACAGGGGGCTCGGGTCAGCCCCAGCATTTT	CASSTTGGSGQPQHF
TRBV19	14	TRBJ2-7	TRBD2	-	TGTGCCAGTAGTATAGCGGGGGGGTCCTACGAGCAGTACTTC	CASSIAGGSYEQYF
TRBV10-3	15	TRBJ2-3	-	-	TGTGCCATCAGTCCTAATAAAGGGGGGCCAGATACGCAGTATTTT	CAISPNKGGPDTQYF
TRBV11-3	15	TRBJ2-1	-	once	TGTGCCAGCAGCTTAGGAGGGGGGGCTGGGAATGAGCAGTTCTTC	CASSLGGGAGNEQFF
TRBV19	15	TRBJ1-3	TRBD1	-	TGTGCCAGTAGTGTATACGGGACAGGGGGTTGGACCATATATTTT	CASSVYGTGGWTIYF
TRBV27	13	TRBJ2-7	TRBD1	-	TGTGCCAGCAGTTCAGGGGGATACTACGAGCAGTACTTC	CASSSGGYYEQYF
TRBV4-1	15	TRBJ1-4	TRBD1	-	TGCGCCAGCAGCCAAGTGGGAGGGGGCGGTGAAAAACTGTTTTTT	CASSQVGGGGEKLFF
TRBV19	14	TRBJ1-3	-	-	TGTGCCAGTAGTATGACCAGCTCTGGAAACACCATATATTTT	CASSMTSSGNTIYF
TRBV6-5	15	TRBJ1-2	-	-	TGTGCCAGCAGCCAAACGGTGGGTGCTAACTATGGCTACACCTTC	CASSQTVGANYGYTF
TRBV19	14	TRBJ1-1	-	-	TGTGCCAGTAGCGATTGGGTTGCGAACACTGAAGCTTTCTTT	CASSDWVANTEAFF
TRBV7-2	17	TRBJ2-7	-	-	TGTGCCAGCAGCTTTATACTAGCTTTCAGGGTTGTCGACGAGCAGTACTTC	CASSFILAFRVVDEQYF
TRBV6-1	16	TRBJ2-7	TRBD2	-	TGTGCCAGCAGTGAACTTGGAGGAGCGGGGGCGGAAGAGCAGTACTTC	CASSELGGAGAEEQYF
TRBV9	13	TRBJ1-2	TRBD1	few	TGTGCCAGCAGAGATCCAGCAGGGGGTGGCTACACCTTC	CASRDPAGGGYTF
TRBV9	14	TRBJ2-5	TRBD1	-	TGTGCCAGCAGCGTAGAGGGGGCAGGTGAGACCCAGTACTTC	CASSVEGAGETQYF
TRBV10-1	13	TRBJ1-5	TRBD1	-	TGCGCCAGCAGCCCGCAGGGGGATCAGCCCCAGCATTTT	CASSPQGDQPQHF
TRBV27	13	TRBJ1-1	-	-	TGTGCCAGCAGTTTGGCACCGGGCCCTGAAGCTTTCTTT	CASSLAPGPEAFF
TRBV2	13	TRBJ2-5	-	few	TGTGCCAGCAGTGCCATGGTACAAGAGACCCAGTACTTC	CASSAMVQETQYF
TRBV5-6	15	TRBJ1-3	TRBD1	once	TGTGCCAGCAGCGCCGGACAGGGATCTGGAAACACCATATATTTT	CASSAGQGSGNTIYF
TRBV7-8	15	TRBJ1-2	-	-	TGTGCCAGCAGCTTAGAAGGCCTGGGGCTTTATGGCTACACCTTC	CASSLEGLGLYGYTF
TRBV11-2	17	TRBJ1-2	-	-	TGTGCCAGCAGCCTATCCTATGGGTCAGGGTACCAAGGCGGCTACACCTTC	CASSLSYGSGYQGGYTF
TRBV25-1	15	TRBJ2-5	TRBD2	-	TGTGCCAGCAGTGATGGACTAGCGTGGAAAGAGACCCAGTACTTC	CASSDGLAWKETQYF
TRBV7-9	12	TRBJ1-5	-	-	TGTGCCACCGCGGCCAGTGGACAGCCCCAGCATTTT	CATAASGQPQHF
TRBV11-2	13	TRBJ1-1	-	-	TGTGCCAGCAGCTTAGACAGCAACACTGAAGCTTTCTTT	CASSLDSNTEAFF
TRBV7-9	13	TRBJ2-5	-	-	TGTGCCAGCAGCCCAGAGAATCAAGAGACCCAGTACTTC	CASSPENQETQYF
TRBV10-1	14	TRBJ2-3	-	-	TGCGCCAGCAGTGAGGTCAGGGCAGGGGATACGCAGTATTTT	CASSEVRAGDTQYF
TRBV27	12	TRBJ1-2	-	-	TGTGCCAGCAGATCTAACCGCTATGGCTACACCTTC	CASRSNRYGYTF
TRBV5-5	15	TRBJ1-4	TRBD1	-	TGTGCCAGCAGCCTTGTAGTACAGGGGTATGAAAAACTGTTTTTT	CASSLVVQGYEKLFF
TRBV5-1	12	TRBJ2-5	-	-	TGCGCCAGCAATGGGTACCAAGAGACCCAGTACTTC	CASNGYQETQYF
TRBV9	16	TRBJ2-3	-	-	TGTGCCAGCAGCGAAAGGGGTTTCGCTAGCACAGATACGCAGTATTTT	CASSERGFASTDTQYF
TRBV7-9	16	TRBJ1-5	TRBD1	-	TGTGCCAGCAGCTCCGGGACAGGGTTCGGCAATCAGCCCCAGCATTTT	CASSSGTGFGNQPQHF
TRBV2	13	TRBJ1-1	-	once	TGTGCCAGCAAGGAGGGGGGTGGCACTGAAGCTTTCTTT	CASKEGGGTEAFF
TRBV4-1	17	TRBJ2-2	TRBD1	-	TGCGCCAGCAGCCAAGTGGGCCAGGGGGCTTACACCGGGGAGCTGTTTTTT	CASSQVGQGAYTGELFF
TRBV10-2	15	TRBJ1-1	-	-	TGCGCCAGCAGTGAATTCAGGGCGGGTATGGGTGAAGCTTTCTTT	CASSEFRAGMGEAFF
TRBV5-1	16	TRBJ1-2	-	-	TGCGCCAGCAGCTTTGTCTCCCGGGGGGGGGCTGATGGCTACACCTTC	CASSFVSRGGADGYTF